This T cell receptor beta chain was observed in a study of T cells in localized non-small cell lung cancer. Study-wide findings and caveats: Adjacent lung had a median about 55 of the 100 largest tumor clones. Higher adjacent-lung clonality was associated with shorter survival.

This CDR3 is 14 amino acids long. Germline V gene sequence: CDR1 SGHAT, CDR2 FQNNGV. V was clipped by 4 bases and J by 1 base, with 10 bases between them. This clone appeared a few times. What it binds is not known. Profiled with immunoSEQ multiplex PCR; TCRdb holds only in-frame clones, not every one. There are about 48,000 clones in the sample; 70% to 85% occur only once, and less than 20% lies in the top ten. This TCR derives from a man aged 35 to 70 with stage I squamous cell lung carcinoma. This chain uses TRBV11-2 with TRBJ1-1, with a weak D call TRBD1 (5 bases). The source was peripheral blood, collected before any cancer treatment. CDR3 loop: CASSWGTGNTEAFF. The CDR3 region has the DNA TGTGCCAGCAGCTGGGGTACAGGGAACACTGAAGCTTTCTTT.